Here is one TCR beta chain with its context. Cohorts were determined from participant-reported clinical history. The source of the sample is a study of blood T cell repertoires in COVID-19. Profiling relied on immunoSEQ multiplex PCR, and the TCRdb table lists in-frame clones only, not all of them. The sample contains around 310,000 clones, about nine tenths of which appear only once. V was trimmed by 1 base and J by 6 bases, leaving 11 bases between them. This CDR3 has 14 amino acids. Germline V gene data show CDR1 as SGHNT and CDR2 as YYREEE (reference sequence). This receptor was identified in a woman between 35 and 50 years old who had recovered from COVID-19. The chain has TRBV5-4 and TRBJ2-1; the D gene is possibly TRBD1 (5 bases). Input material: PBMCs or T cells enriched from blood (not recorded which). CDR3 in DNA: TGTGCCAGCAGCTTGAGCGTGACAGTCAATGAGCAGTTCTTC. It specifies CASSLSVTVNEQFF.